What follows are 20 T cell receptor beta chains derived from one specimen sequenced in a study of blood T cell repertoires in COVID-19. This table comes from immunoSEQ multiplex PCR, and its TCRdb copy is limited to in-frame clones, with some not included. The sample lists roughly 420,000 clones, 70% to 90% seen once, with approximately 1% in the top ten. Sequencing was performed on PBMCs or T cells enriched from blood (not recorded which). The receptors here all came from a woman younger than 45 with acute COVID-19.

The V and J genes are TRBV10-2 and TRBJ1-1; 7 bases agree with TRBD1. J lost 3 bases, V lost 2 bases, and 0 bases had no gene match. The CDR3 contains 13 residues. Germline V gives CDR1 WSHSY, CDR2 SAAADI. CDR3 in amino acids: CASSETGDTEAFF. DNA for the CDR3: TGCGCCAGCAGTGAGACAGGGGACACTGAAGCTTTCTTT.

The V and J genes are TRBV9 and TRBJ1-1; unclear D gene. The CDR3 spans 13 residues. With 4 bases removed from V and 2 bases from J, the gap between germline ends came to 9 bases. From germline, CDR1 is SGDLS and CDR2 YYNGEE. The CDR3 region has the DNA TGTGCCAGCAGCCTGTCGGGTAACACTGAAGCTTTCTTT. Its translation: CASSLSGNTEAFF. The full variable domain, its missing parts supplied by reference TRBV9 and TRBJ1-1, is DSGVTQTPKHLITATGQRVTLRCSPRSGDLSVYWYQQSLDQGLQFLIQYYNGEERAKGNILERFSAQQFPDLHSELNLSSLELGDSALYFCASSLSGNTEAFFGQGTRLTVV.

This chain connects TRBV11-2 to TRBJ1-4; D unclear. Trimming removed 4 bases from V and 15 bases from J, with 21 bases in between. CDR3 size: 14 residues. Germline values: CDR1 SGHAT, CDR2 FQNNGV. The CDR3 protein is CASSSLDPTREMFF. CDR3 in DNA: TGTGCCAGCAGCTCCCTCGACCCCACGCGGGAAATGTTTTTT.

As DNA, the CDR3 is TGTGCCAGCAGCCAAGATGGGGAGGGACCAAACACCGGGGAGCTGTTTTTT. As protein: CASSQDGEGPNTGELFF. The chain has TRBV3-1 (or the pseudogene TRBV3-2) and TRBJ2-2; 7 bases agree with TRBD2. CDR1 is LGHDT, CDR2 YNNKEL, per germline (reference sequence). The CDR3 consists of 17 residues. The V segment lost 0 bases and the J segment 2 bases; nucleotides outside the gene matches: 6.

The V gene is TRBV4-3, the J gene TRBJ2-1; D possibly corresponds to TRBD2 (7 bases). V lost 0 bases to trimming and J lost 8 bases, with 17 bases between them. The CDR3 sequence is 16 residues long. Germline loops: CDR1 LGHNA, CDR2 YSLEER. CDR3 sequence reads: CASSQEWRGGVHEQFF. The CDR3 DNA follows: TGCGCCAGCAGCCAAGAGTGGAGGGGGGGCGTCCATGAGCAGTTCTTC.

The rearrangement links TRBV2 to TRBJ2-2, with a tentative D call TRBD2 (7 bases). Trimming removed 6 bases at V and 1 base at J, with 9 bases between. The CDR3 extends over 14 amino acids. The germline V gene has CDR1 SNHLY and CDR2 FYNNEI. This CDR3 reads CASSGGQNTGELFF. CDR3 sequence (DNA): TGTGCCAGCAGCGGGGGGCAGAACACCGGGGAGCTGTTTTTT. The variable domain in full, with the rest retrieved from reference TRBV2 and TRBJ2-2, is EPEVTQTPSHQVTQMGQEVILRCVPISNHLYFYWYRQILGQKVEFLVSFYNNEISEKSEIFDDQFSVERPDGSNFTLKIRSTKLEDSAMYFCASSGGQNTGELFFGEGSRLTVL.

A remark on this clone: This sample includes further DNA sequences coding for the same CDR3. The chain combines TRBV6-1 with TRBJ1-3; unclear D gene. This CDR3 has 12 residues. V was trimmed by 3 bases and J by 3 bases, leaving 3 bases between them. The V gene's germline CDR1 is MNHNS and CDR2 SASEGT. This CDR3 is CASSDRGNTIYF. For the CDR3, the DNA is TGTGCCAGCAGTGACCGTGGAAACACCATATATTTT.

V usage is TRBV7-2 and J usage is TRBJ2-3; 12 bases match TRBD2. The CDR3 has 16 residues. Unmatched junction bases numbered 9, after V lost 5 bases and J lost 6 bases. Germline CDR1 SGHTA, CDR2 FQGNSA. The CDR3 loop is CASSMLAGGLSDTQYF. CDR3 sequence (DNA): TGTGCCAGCAGCATGCTAGCGGGGGGGCTTTCGGATACGCAGTATTTT.

The chain is built from TRBV2 and TRBJ2-1; 10 bases agree with TRBD1. Per germline, CDR1 SNHLY and CDR2 FYNNEI. The CDR3 consists of 15 residues. The trim removed 4 bases at V and 8 bases at J, leaving 8 bases unmatched. CDR3 residues: CASSGRDRGLDEQFF. CDR3 DNA sequence: TGTGCCAGCAGTGGCCGGGACAGGGGCTTGGATGAGCAGTTCTTC.

The chain has TRBV3-1 (or the pseudogene TRBV3-2) and TRBJ2-7; a possible D gene is TRBD1 (5 bases). The length of the CDR3 is 15 residues. CDR1 is LGHDT and CDR2 is YNNKEL in the germline V gene (reference sequence). V dropped 4 bases and J dropped 0 bases, with 13 bases sitting between them. Here the CDR3 reads CASSPRTLTSYEQYF. CDR3 sequence (DNA): TGTGCCAGCAGCCCGCGGACACTCACCTCCTACGAGCAGTACTTC.

The rearrangement joins TRBV27 to TRBJ2-2; D remains ambiguous. The V end was cut by 7 bases, the J end by 3 bases, with 12 bases between. The CDR3 totals 14 residues. CDR1 and CDR2 (germline): MNHEY, SMNVEV (reference sequence). CDR3 in amino acids: CASTQRGDTGELFF. Here the CDR3 DNA reads TGTGCCAGCACCCAGCGTGGCGACACCGGGGAGCTGTTTTTT.

V and J are TRBV9 and TRBJ1-6, with 7 bases aligning to TRBD1. J gave up 10 bases and V 3 bases, and 7 bases lay outside the gene matches. The CDR3 contains 14 residues. Germline CDR1 and CDR2: SGDLS and YYNGEE. CDR3 protein: CASSETGGGSPLHF. The CDR3 bases are TGTGCCAGCAGCGAGACAGGAGGGGGCTCACCCCTCCACTTT.

This chain connects TRBV19 to TRBJ1-1; 9 bases are shared with TRBD1. The CDR3 covers 15 residues. CDR1 LNHDA and CDR2 SQIVND come from the germline V gene (reference sequence). Trimming removed 7 bases from V and 11 bases from J; junction bases left unmatched: 17. The DNA of the CDR3 is TGTGCCAGTAAGCCCAAACCGGGACAGGGTTTCAGGGCTTTCTTT. It is translated as CASKPKPGQGFRAFF.

The J gene is TRBJ2-7, the V gene TRBV7-9; the match to TRBD2 covers 12 bases. CDR1 and CDR2 (germline): SEHNR, FQNEAQ (reference sequence). Unmatched junction bases numbered 6, after V lost 5 bases and J lost 1 base. The CDR3 is 16 amino acids. CDR3 sequence: CASSATSGGQSYEQYF. The CDR3 nucleotides read TGTGCCAGCAGCGCGACTAGCGGGGGTCAATCCTACGAGCAGTACTTC.

V is TRBV4-3 and J is TRBJ2-4; 8 bases fit TRBD1. The CDR3 runs to 18 residues. The germline V gene encodes CDR1 LGHNA and CDR2 YSLEER. V lost 1 base and J lost 0; bases outside the gene matches: 8. CDR3 region: CASSQVRTGLKAKNIQYF. CDR3 DNA: TGCGCCAGCAGCCAAGTCAGGACAGGGTTGAAAGCCAAAAACATTCAGTACTTC.

This clone appeared once. An end of the junction differs from the germline gene, which may be a read error. The V call is TRBV5-1, the J call TRBJ2-1; D is perhaps TRBD2 (5 bases). CDR1 SGHRS and CDR2 YFSETQ come from the germline V gene. The CDR3 length is 14 residues. The CDR3 DNA reads as TGTGCCGCCGCCTTGTTTTCGGGGTCCAATGAGCAGTTCTTC. This encodes CAAALFSGSNEQFF.

The chain is built from TRBV3-1 (or the pseudogene TRBV3-2) and TRBJ1-2; 9 positions match TRBD1. V was clipped by 4 bases and J by 3 bases; unmatched bases: 6. This CDR3 region has 15 residues. Germline CDR1 and CDR2: LGHDT and YNNKEL (reference sequence). The CDR3 sequence is CASSLQQGAYYGYTF. The DNA for the CDR3 is TGTGCCAGCAGCCTGCAACAGGGGGCTTACTATGGCTACACCTTC.

The chain has TRBV5-1 and TRBJ1-2, with 9 bases aligning to TRBD1. This CDR3 has 13 residues. Trimming cost V 3 bases and J 6 bases; bases outside gene matches: 3. Germline V gene sequence: CDR1 SGHRS, CDR2 YFSETQ. The CDR3 loop is CASSSDRGNGYTF. The CDR3 region has the DNA TGCGCCAGCAGCTCGGACAGGGGAAATGGCTACACCTTC.

This sequence joins TRBV6-4 and TRBJ1-1, with 11 bases that match TRBD1. Germline lookup yields CDR1 MRHNA and CDR2 SNTAGT. The CDR3 runs to 13 residues. Trimming took 9 bases from V and 2 from J; bases not matched to a gene: 2. CDR3 residues: CARGTGGNTEAFF. CDR3 in DNA: TGTGCCAGGGGGACAGGGGGTAACACTGAAGCTTTCTTT.

The rearrangement links TRBV6-5 to TRBJ1-2; D is undetermined. The CDR3 is made up of 14 amino acids. The V end lost 4 bases, the J end lost 7 bases, and 16 bases lay between the germline ends. Germline CDR1 and CDR2: MNHEY and SVGAGI. Here the CDR3 reads CASSFIGGIGGYTF. Here the CDR3 DNA reads TGTGCCAGCAGTTTCATAGGAGGGATCGGTGGCTACACCTTC.